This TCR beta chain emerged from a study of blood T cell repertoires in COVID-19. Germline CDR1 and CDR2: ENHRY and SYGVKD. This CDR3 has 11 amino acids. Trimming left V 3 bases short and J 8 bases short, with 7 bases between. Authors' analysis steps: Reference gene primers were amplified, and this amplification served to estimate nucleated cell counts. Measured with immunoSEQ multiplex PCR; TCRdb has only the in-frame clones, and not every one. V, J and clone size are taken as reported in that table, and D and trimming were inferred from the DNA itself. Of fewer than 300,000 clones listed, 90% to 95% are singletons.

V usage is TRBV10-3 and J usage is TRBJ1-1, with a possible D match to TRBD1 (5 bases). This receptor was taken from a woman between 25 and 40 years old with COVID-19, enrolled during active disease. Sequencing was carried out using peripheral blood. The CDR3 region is CAISEGVEAFF. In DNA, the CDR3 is TGTGCCATCAGTGAAGGGGTGGAAGCTTTCTTT.